The entry below describes one T cell receptor (beta chain). What it recognizes is unknown. The libraries of TRB cDNA were constructed through 5' RACE using UMI labels. TCRdb re-called the 5' RACE reads and gives one entry per CDR3 protein, without DNA. The sample is made up of around 150,000 distinct CDR3 sequences, and the top ten hold 0.41% of it. The sample comes from a study of CXCR3-negative and CXCR3-positive naive CD8 T cells. Study findings and constraints: Naive subsets were similarly diverse, while memory CD8+ repertoires were much less diverse. More hydrophobic TRB CDR3s occurred in CXCR3-positive than in CXCR3-negative naive cells.

Every CD8+ subset sample held a few hundred thousand flow-sorted cells, done in triplicate. This CDR3 contains 17 residues. This sequence was found in a human donor in good health. Some clones in this sample may be carry-over from other donors' samples. The sequenced material came from naive CXCR3+ CD8+ T cells from blood. Subset: CD45RO-CCR7+CD27+CD95- naive CD8+ T cells expressing CXCR3 (TNR3+). V is TRBV21-1 and J is TRBJ2-4. TRBV21-1 is shown as a pseudogene. Here the CDR3 reads CASSSLWGRGAKNIQYF.